This entry describes one TCR beta chain. Trimming took 10 bases from V and 2 from J; bases not matched to a gene: 5. Germline CDR1 MDHEN, CDR2 SYDVKM. The CDR3 sequence is 14 residues long. The sample originates from a study of T cell changes during pregnancy in multiple sclerosis. Generated by immunoSEQ multiplex PCR, the TCRdb table keeps only in-frame clones and is missing some. In the table there are approximately 62,000 clones, around 93% of which are singletons. This chain uses TRBV28 with TRBJ2-6, with 7 bases matching TRBD2. The material sequenced was CD8+ T cells from peripheral blood mononuclear cells, taken in the second trimester of pregnancy. This receptor was taken from a female donor with multiple sclerosis, enrolled in a pregnancy study. The chain's CDR3 is CATRGGAGANVLTF. Written as DNA, the CDR3 is TGTGCCACCCGGGGAGGGGCTGGGGCCAACGTCCTGACTTTC.